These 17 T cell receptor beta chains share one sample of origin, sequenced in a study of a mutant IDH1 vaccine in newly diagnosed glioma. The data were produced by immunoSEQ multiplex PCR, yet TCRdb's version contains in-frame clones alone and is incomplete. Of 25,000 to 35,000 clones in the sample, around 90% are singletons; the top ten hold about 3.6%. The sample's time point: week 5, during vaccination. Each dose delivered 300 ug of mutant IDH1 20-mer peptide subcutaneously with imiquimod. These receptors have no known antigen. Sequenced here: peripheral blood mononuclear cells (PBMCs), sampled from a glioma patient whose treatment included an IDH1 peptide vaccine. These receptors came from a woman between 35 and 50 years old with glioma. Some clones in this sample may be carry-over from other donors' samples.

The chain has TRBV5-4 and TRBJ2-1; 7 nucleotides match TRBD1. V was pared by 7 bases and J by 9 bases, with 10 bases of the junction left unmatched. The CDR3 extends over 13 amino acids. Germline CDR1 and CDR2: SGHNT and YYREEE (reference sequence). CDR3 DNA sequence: TGTGCCAGCTGGGGGCCCCGGGACAGTGAGCAGTTCTTC. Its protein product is CASWGPRDSEQFF. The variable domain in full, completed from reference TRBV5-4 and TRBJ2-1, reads ETGVTQSPTHLIKTRGQQVTLRCSSQSGHNTVSWYQQALGQGPQFIFQYYREEENGRGNFPPRFSGLQFPNYSSELNVNALELDDSALYLCASWGPRDSEQFFGPGTRLTVL.

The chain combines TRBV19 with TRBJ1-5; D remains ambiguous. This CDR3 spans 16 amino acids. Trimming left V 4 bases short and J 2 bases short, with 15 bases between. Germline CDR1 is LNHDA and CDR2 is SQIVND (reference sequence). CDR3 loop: CASSTSHSSGNQPQHF. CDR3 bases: TGTGCCAGTAGTACCTCCCACAGTTCTGGCAATCAGCCCCAGCATTTT.

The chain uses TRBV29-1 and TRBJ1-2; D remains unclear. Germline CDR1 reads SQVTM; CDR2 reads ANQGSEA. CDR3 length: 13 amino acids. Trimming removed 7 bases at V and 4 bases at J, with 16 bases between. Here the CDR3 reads CSESSRVGYGYTF. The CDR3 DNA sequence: TGCAGCGAGTCCTCTAGGGTTGGCTATGGCTACACCTTC.

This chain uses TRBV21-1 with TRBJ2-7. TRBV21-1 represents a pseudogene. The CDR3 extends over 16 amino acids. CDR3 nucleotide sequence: TGTGCCAGCAGCATGCCCCCCGGGCGCCGATCCTACGAGCAGTACTTC. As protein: CASSMPPGRRSYEQYF.

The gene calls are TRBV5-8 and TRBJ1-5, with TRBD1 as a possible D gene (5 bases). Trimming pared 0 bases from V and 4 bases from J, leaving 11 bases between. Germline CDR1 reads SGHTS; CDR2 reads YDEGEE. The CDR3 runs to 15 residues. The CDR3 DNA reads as TGTGCCAGCAGCTTGGGCAGTGGGGGGAATCAGCCCCAGCATTTT. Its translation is CASSLGSGGNQPQHF. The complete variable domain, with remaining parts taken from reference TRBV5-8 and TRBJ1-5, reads EAGVTQSPTHLIKTRGQQATLRCSPISGHTSVYWYQQALGLGLQFLLWYDEGEERNRGNFPPRFSGRQFPNYSSELNVNALELEDSALYLCASSLGSGGNQPQHFGDGTRLSIL.

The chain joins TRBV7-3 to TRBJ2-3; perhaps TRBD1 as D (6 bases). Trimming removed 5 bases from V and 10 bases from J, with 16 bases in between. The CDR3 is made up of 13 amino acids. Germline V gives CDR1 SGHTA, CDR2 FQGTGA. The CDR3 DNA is TGTGCCAGCAGCACGCCAGGGGATGGGGCGCAGTATTTT. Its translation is CASSTPGDGAQYF.

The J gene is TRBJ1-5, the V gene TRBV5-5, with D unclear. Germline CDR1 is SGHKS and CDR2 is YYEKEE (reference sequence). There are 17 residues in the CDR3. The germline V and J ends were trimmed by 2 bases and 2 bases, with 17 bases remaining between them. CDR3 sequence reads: CASSFWPLVGGNQPQHF. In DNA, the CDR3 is TGTGCCAGCAGCTTTTGGCCGTTAGTGGGCGGCAATCAGCCCCAGCATTTT.

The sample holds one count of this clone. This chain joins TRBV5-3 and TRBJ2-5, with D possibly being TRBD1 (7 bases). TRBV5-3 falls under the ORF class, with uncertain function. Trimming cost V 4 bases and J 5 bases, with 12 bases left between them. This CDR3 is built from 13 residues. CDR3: CARSVRGAETQYF. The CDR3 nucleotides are TGTGCCAGAAGCGTCAGGGGGGCCGAGACCCAGTACTTC.

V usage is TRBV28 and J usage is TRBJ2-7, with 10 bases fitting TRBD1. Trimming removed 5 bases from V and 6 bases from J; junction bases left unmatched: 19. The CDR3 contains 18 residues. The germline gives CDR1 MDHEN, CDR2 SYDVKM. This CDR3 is CASSHTYRDRGRLGEQYF. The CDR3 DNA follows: TGTGCCAGCAGTCATACGTACCGGGACAGGGGTCGGTTGGGCGAGCAGTACTTC. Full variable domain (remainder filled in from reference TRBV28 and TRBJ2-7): DVKVTQSSRYLVKRTGEKVFLECVQDMDHENMFWYRQDPGLGLRLIYFSYDVKMKEKGDIPEGYSVSREKKERFSLILESASTNQTSMYLCASSHTYRDRGRLGEQYFGPGTRLTVT.

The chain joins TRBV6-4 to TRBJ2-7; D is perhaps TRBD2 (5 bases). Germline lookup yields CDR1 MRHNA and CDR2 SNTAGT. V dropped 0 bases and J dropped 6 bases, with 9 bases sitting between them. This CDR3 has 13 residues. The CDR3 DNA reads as TGTGCCAGCAGTGACTCGTGGAGGAGCGAGCAGTACTTC. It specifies CASSDSWRSEQYF.

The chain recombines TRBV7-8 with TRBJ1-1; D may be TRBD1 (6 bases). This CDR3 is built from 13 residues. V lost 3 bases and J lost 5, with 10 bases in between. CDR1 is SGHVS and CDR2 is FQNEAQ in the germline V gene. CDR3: CASSFDTGTEAFF. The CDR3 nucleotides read TGTGCCAGCAGCTTTGATACAGGGACTGAAGCTTTCTTT. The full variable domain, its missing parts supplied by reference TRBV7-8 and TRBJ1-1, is GAGVSQSPRYKVAKRGQDVALRCDPISGHVSLFWYQQALGQGPEFLTYFQNEAQLDKSGLPSDRFFAERPEGSVSTLKIQRTQQEDSAVYLCASSFDTGTEAFFGQGTRLTVV.

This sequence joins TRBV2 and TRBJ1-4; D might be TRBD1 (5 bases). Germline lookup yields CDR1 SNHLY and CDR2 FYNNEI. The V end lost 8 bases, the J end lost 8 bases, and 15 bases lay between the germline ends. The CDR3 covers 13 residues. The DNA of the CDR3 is TGTGCCAGCCTGGACCACAGGAAGGAAAAACTGTTTTTT. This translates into CASLDHRKEKLFF.

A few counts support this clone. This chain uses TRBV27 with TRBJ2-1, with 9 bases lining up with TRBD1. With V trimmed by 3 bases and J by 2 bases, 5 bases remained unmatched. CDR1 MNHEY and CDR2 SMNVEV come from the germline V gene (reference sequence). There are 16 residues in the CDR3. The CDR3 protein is CASSLGQGGTYNEQFF. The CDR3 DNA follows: TGTGCCAGCAGTTTGGGACAGGGAGGAACCTACAATGAGCAGTTCTTC.

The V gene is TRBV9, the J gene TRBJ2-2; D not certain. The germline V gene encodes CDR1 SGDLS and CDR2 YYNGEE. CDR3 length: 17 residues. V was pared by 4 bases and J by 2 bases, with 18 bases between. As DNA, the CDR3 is TGTGCCAGCAGCATCCGACACGAACAAATTAACACCGGGGAGCTGTTTTTT. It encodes CASSIRHEQINTGELFF. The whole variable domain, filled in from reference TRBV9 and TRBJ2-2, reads DSGVTQTPKHLITATGQRVTLRCSPRSGDLSVYWYQQSLDQGLQFLIQYYNGEERAKGNILERFSAQQFPDLHSELNLSSLELGDSALYFCASSIRHEQINTGELFFGEGSRLTVL.

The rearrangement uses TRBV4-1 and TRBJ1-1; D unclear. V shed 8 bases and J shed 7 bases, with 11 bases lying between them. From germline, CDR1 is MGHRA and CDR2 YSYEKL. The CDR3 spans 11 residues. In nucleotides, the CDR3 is TGCGCCAGCGCTTCCGGCCGTGAAGCTTTCTTT. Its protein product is CASASGREAFF.

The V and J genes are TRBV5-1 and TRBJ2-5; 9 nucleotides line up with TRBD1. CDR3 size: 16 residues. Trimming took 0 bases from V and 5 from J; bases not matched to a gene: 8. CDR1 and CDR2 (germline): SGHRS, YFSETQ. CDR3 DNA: TGCGCCAGCAGCTTGGGACAGGGGGTATTTAGGGAGACCCAGTACTTC. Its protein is CASSLGQGVFRETQYF.

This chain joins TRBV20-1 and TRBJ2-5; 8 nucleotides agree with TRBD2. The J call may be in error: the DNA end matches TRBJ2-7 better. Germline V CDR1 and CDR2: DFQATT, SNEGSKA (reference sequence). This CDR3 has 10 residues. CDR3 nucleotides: TGCATTTCCGGGGGGGACGAGCAGTACTTC. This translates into CISGGDEQYF.